Described below is a single T cell receptor beta chain sequence and its context. This receptor's antigen is unknown. Base qualities are missing; no much larger clone stands one base away. The sample comes from a study of blood T cell repertoires in COVID-19 (dated by TCRdb to 2019 to 2021). For the study in its entirety: The collaborator samples originated in the United States, Italy and Spain and spanned the acute and convalescent phases of COVID-19. The prospective study material was composed of cDNA or gDNA derived from T cells, B-cell-depleted T cells, or PBMCs. The dataset comprised deeply sampled blood TCRbeta repertoires from subjects exposed to, actively infected with, or recovered from COVID-19. The repertoires were made available in a free public database intended to serve as a resource for research on the immune response to SARS-CoV-2. The samples were drawn from two sources: the first 160 participants of the ongoing ImmuneRACE study, and 1,200 or so subjects contributed by 6 global collaborators. A de-identified subject ID, COVID-19 status, age in years and sex were almost always included in the sample metadata. Where HLA class I and class II types were available, the types were taken from metadata supplied by the sample provider, not from assay-based typing.

CDR1 and CDR2, looked up from the germline V gene, are SGHRS and YFSETQ. The CDR3 spans 16 residues, from the cysteine through the phenylalanine. The only DNA kept is the CDR3, 48 bases in frame from the first base. V has 3 bases trimmed and J has 2 bases trimmed; junction bases matching no gene number 5. General conclusions and limits of the study: Clinical and demographic metadata were provided uncurated, with the amount varying by source and participant.

Participants in the prospective study were enrolled through a virtual design, were aged about 18 to 100 years, and lived in roughly 25 United States geographic areas. In the prospective study, cohorts were assigned on the basis of participant-reported clinical history obtained from a screening survey and a study questionnaire. Exposed participants had been in contact, within 2 weeks of entering the study, with a person who had a PCR-confirmed or clinician-diagnosed case of COVID-19. In the prospective study, whole blood, serum and a nasopharyngeal or oropharyngeal swab were collected from each participant by mobile phlebotomists. Additional blood draws and questionnaires over a 2-month period could optionally be provided by prospective study participants. Blood samples from the prospective study were shipped frozen or at room temperature prior to DNA extraction. The immunoSEQ Assay, a bias-controlled multiplex PCR, was used to amplify TCRbeta CDR3 regions from genomic DNA. On the study's bioinformatics: The number of nucleated cells in each sample was estimated by amplification of reference gene primers within the assay. To quantify the absolute abundance of each unique TCRbeta CDR3 rearrangement, sequence reads were collapsed and filtered. For each sample, productive Simpson clonality was calculated by taking the square root of Simpson's diversity index across productive rearrangements. The table comes from immuneACCESS by way of TCRdb, which keeps in-frame sequences with V and J called. Part of the clones is missing from these tables; in studies checked, under half for an unresolved V gene and the rest for unknown reasons. The V and J calls and the clone size are those of that table, but D and trimming were determined from the DNA. Here the sample has over 200,000 clones; 88% occur a single time. The ten most abundant clones make up about 4% of the sample.

This receptor was obtained from a woman in her twenties or thirties who had been exposed to COVID-19. Recombination joined TRBV5-1 with TRBJ2-6; the junction holds 7 bases that match TRBD1. Material: PBMCs or T cells enriched from blood (not recorded which). This receptor has the CDR3 CASSWTGSPGANVLTF. The DNA sequence is TGCGCCAGCAGCTGGACAGGTAGCCCTGGGGCCAACGTCCTGACTTTC.